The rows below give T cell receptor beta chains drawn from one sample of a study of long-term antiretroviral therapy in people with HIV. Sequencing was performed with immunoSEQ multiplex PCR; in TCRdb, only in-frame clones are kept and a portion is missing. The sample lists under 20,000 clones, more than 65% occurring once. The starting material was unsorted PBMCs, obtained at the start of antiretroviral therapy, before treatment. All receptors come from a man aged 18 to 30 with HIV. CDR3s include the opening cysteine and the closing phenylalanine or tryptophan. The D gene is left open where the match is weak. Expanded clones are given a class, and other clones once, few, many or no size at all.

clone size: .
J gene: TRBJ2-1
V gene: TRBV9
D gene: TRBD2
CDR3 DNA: TGTGCCAGCAGCGTAGATCTAGCGGGAGGAGGTGAGCAGTTCTTC
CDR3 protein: CASSVDLAGGGEQFF

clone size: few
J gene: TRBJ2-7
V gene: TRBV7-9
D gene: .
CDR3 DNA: TGTGCCAGCAGCCAGACGGAGGACTACGAGCAGTACTTC
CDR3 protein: CASSQTEDYEQYF

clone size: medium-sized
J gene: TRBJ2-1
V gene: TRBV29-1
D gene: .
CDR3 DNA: TGCAGCGGTATTGAGGGGTTGAACAATGAGCAGTTCTTC
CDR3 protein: CSGIEGLNNEQFF

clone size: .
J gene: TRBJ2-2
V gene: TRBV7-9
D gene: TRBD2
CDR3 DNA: TGTGCCAGCAGCCCAACGGGGACTAGCGGGAGAGTCGGGGAGCTGTTTTTT
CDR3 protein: CASSPTGTSGRVGELFF

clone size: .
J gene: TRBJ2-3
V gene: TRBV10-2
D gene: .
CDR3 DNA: TGCGCCAGCAAGGGGAGGGGGGGATCCGCTAGCACAGATACGCAGTATTTT
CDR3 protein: CASKGRGGSASTDTQYF

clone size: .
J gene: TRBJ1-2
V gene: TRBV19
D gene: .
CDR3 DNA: TGTGCCAGTTGGGGGGGAAGCTATGGCTACACCTTC
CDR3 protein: CASWGGSYGYTF

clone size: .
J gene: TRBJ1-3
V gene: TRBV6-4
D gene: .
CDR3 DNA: TGTGCCAGCAGTCCGACACCGTCTGGAAACACCATATATTTT
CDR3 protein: CASSPTPSGNTIYF

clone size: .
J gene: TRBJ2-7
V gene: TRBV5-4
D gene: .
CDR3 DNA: TGTGCCAGCAGCTCTACCGAGGACTTCAACTACGAGCAGTACTTC
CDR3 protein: CASSSTEDFNYEQYF

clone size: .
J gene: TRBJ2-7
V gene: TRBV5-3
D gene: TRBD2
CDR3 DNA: TGTGCCAGAAGCTTGGATCGCGGGAGAGAGGGCGAGCAGTACTTC
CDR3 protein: CARSLDRGREGEQYF

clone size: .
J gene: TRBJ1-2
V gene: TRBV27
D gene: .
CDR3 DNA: TGTGCCAGCAGTGGGGGGGGGTATGGCTACACCTTC
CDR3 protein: CASSGGGYGYTF

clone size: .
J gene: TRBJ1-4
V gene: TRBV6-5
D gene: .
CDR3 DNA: TGTGCCAGCAGCTACAATATCAATGAAAAACTGTTTTTT
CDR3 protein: CASSYNINEKLFF

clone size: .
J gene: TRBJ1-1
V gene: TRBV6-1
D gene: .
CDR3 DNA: TGTGCCAGCAAACAGGGTGGGAACACTGAAGCTTTCTTT
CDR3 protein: CASKQGGNTEAFF

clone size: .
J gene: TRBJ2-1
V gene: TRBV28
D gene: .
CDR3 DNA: TGTGCCAGCAGGCAGAATGTAGGCGGTGAGCAGTTCTTC
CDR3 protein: CASRQNVGGEQFF

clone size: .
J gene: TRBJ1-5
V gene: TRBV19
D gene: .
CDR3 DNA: TGTGCCAGTAGTATTAGGGATTTTCAAAATCAGCCCCAGCATTTT
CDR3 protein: CASSIRDFQNQPQHF

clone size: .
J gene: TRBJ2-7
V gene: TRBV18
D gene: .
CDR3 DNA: TGTGCCAGCTCTGGTTCAAGACTATACGAGCAGTACTTC
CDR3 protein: CASSGSRLYEQYF

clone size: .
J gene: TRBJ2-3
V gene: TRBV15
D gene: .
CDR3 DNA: TGTGCCACCAGCAGAGAGCCAGGGACGCAGTATTTT
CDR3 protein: CATSREPGTQYF

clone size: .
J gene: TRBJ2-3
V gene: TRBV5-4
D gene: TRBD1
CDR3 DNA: TGTGCCAGCAGCGGACCGGGACAGGGGACAGATACGCAGTATTTT
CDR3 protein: CASSGPGQGTDTQYF

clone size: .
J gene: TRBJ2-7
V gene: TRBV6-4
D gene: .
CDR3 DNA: TGTGCCATAAAGCGGTATCCCCACGAGCAGTACTTC
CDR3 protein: CAIKRYPHEQYF

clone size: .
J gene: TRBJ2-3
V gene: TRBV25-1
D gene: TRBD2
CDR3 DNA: TGTGCCAGCAGTGGGACTAGCGGCACAGATACGCAGTATTTT
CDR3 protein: CASSGTSGTDTQYF

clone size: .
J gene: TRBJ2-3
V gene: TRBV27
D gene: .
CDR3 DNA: TGTGCCAGCAGTAGAGATCTGGGGGATACGCAGTATTTT
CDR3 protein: CASSRDLGDTQYF

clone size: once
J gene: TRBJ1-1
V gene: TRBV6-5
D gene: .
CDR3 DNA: TGTGCCAGCAGAATCGGTAGTAGAGCTGAAGCTTTCTTT
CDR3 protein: CASRIGSRAEAFF

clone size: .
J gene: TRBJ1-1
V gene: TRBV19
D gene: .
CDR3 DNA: TGTGCCAGTAGTTACGGACAGACGTTGAACACTGAAGCTTTCTTT
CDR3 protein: CASSYGQTLNTEAFF

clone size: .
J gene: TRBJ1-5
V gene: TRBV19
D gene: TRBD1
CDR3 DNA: TGTGCCAGTACAGGGGGCTCCTATAGCAATCAGCCCCAGCATTTT
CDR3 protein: CASTGGSYSNQPQHF